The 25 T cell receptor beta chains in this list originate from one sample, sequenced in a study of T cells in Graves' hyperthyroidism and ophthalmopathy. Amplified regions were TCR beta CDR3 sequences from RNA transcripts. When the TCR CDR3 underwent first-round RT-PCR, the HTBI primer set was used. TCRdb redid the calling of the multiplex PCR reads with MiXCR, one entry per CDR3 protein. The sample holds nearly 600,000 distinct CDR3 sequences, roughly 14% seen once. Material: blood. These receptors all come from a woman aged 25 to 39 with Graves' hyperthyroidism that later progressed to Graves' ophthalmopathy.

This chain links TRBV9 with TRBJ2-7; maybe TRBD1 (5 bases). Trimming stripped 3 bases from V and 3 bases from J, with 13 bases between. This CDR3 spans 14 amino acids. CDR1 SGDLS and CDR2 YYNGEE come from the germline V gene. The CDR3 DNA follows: TGTGCCAGCAGCGAGCTGGACACATACTACGAGCAGTACTTC. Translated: CASSELDTYYEQYF. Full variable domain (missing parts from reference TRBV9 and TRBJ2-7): DSGVTQTPKHLITATGQRVTLRCSPRSGDLSVYWYQQSLDQGLQFLIQYYNGEERAKGNILERFSAQQFPDLHSELNLSSLELGDSALYFCASSELDTYYEQYFGPGTRLTVT.

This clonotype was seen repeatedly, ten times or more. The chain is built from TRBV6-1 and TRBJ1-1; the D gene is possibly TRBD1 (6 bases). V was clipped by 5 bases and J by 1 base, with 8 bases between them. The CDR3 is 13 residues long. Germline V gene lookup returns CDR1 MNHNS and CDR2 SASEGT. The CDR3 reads CASSWTANTEAFF. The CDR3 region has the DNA TGTGCCAGCAGTTGGACAGCGAACACTGAAGCTTTCTTT.

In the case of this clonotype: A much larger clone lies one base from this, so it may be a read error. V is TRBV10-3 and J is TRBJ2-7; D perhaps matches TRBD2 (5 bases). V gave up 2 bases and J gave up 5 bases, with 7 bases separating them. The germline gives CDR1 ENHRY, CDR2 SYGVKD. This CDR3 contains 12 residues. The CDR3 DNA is TGTGCCATCAGTGAGACCGGGAACGAGCAGTACTTC. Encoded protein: CAISETGNEQYF.

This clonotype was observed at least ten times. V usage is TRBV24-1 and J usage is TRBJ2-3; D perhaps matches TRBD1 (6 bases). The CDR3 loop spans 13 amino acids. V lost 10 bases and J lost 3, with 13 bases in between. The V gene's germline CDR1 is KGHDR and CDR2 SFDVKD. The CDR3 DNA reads TGTGCCACTGGGGGCGAGGAGACAGATACGCAGTATTTT. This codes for CATGGEETDTQYF.

The CDR3 reads CASSRDWSTDTQYF. CDR3 in DNA: TGTGCCAGCAGTCGGGACTGGAGCACAGATACGCAGTATTTT. The chain uses TRBV6-2 or TRBV6-3 and TRBJ2-3, with D possibly being TRBD2 (6 bases). Germline V gene lookup returns CDR1 MNHEY and CDR2 SVGEGT. The CDR3 has 14 residues. Trimming removed 5 bases at V and 0 bases at J, with 9 bases between.

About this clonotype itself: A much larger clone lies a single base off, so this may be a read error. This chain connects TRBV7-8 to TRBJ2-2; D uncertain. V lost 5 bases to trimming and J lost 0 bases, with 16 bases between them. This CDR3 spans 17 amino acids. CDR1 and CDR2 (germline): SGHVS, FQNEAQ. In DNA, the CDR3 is TGTGCCAGCAGCCCCCTCATCGGGTCACCGAACACCGGGGAGCTGTTTTTT. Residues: CASSPLIGSPNTGELFF. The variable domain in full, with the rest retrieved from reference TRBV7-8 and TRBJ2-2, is GAGVSQSPRYKVAKRGQDVALRCDPISGHVSLFWYQQALGQGPEFLTYFQNEAQLDKSGLPSDRFFAERPEGSVSTLKIQRTQQEDSAVYLCASSPLIGSPNTGELFFGEGSRLTVL.

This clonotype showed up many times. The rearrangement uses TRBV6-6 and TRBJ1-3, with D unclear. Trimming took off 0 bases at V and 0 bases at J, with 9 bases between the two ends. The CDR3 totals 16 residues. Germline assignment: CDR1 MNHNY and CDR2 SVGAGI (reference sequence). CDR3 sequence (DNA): TGTGCCAGCAGTTACTCAGTAGGGAGCTCTGGAAACACCATATATTTT. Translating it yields CASSYSVGSSGNTIYF.

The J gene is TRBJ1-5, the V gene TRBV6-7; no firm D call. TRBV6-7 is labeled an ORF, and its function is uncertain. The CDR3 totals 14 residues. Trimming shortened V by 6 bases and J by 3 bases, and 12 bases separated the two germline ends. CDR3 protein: CASSLPGLNQPQHF. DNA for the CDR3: TGTGCCAGCAGCCTCCCGGGCCTCAATCAGCCCCAGCATTTT.

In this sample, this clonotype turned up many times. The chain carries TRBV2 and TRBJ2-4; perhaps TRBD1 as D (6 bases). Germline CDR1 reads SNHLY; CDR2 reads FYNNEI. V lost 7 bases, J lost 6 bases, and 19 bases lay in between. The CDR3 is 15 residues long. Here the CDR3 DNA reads TGTGCCAGCACTTCCCCCGGGACACCTACAAACATTCAGTACTTC. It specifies CASTSPGTPTNIQYF. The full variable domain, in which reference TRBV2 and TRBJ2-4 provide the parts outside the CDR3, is EPEVTQTPSHQVTQMGQEVILRCVPISNHLYFYWYRQILGQKVEFLVSFYNNEISEKSEIFDDQFSVERPDGSNFTLKIRSTKLEDSAMYFCASTSPGTPTNIQYFGAGTRLSVL.

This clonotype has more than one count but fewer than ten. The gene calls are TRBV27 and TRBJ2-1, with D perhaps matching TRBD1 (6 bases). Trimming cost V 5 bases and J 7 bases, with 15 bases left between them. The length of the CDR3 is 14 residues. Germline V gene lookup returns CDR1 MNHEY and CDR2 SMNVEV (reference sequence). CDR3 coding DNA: TGTGCCAGCAGTCTCCAGGGTCAGGGGAATGAGCAGTTCTTC. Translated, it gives CASSLQGQGNEQFF.

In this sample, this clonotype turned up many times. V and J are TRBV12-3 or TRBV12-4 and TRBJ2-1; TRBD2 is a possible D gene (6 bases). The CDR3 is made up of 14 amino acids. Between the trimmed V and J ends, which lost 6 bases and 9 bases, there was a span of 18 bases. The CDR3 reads CASRHTSSTAEQFF. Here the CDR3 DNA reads TGTGCCAGCAGACACACTAGCTCGACGGCTGAGCAGTTCTTC.

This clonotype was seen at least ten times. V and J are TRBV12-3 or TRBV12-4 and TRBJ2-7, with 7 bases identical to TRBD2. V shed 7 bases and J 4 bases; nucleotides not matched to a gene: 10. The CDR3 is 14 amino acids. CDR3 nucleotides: TGTGCCAGCAACCAAGCGGGGACTAATTACGAGCAGTACTTC. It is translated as CASNQAGTNYEQYF.

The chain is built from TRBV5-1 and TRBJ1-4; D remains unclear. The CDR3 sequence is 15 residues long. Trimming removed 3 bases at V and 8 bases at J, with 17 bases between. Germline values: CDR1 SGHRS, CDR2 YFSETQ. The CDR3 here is CASSYESQAMEKLFF. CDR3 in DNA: TGCGCCAGCAGCTATGAGTCCCAGGCGATGGAAAAACTGTTTTTT.

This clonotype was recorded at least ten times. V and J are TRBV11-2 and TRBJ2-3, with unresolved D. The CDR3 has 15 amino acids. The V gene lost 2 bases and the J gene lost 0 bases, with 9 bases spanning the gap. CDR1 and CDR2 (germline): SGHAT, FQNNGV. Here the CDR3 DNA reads TGTGCCAGCAGCTTACGGGTAGGGAGCACAGATACGCAGTATTTT. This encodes CASSLRVGSTDTQYF.

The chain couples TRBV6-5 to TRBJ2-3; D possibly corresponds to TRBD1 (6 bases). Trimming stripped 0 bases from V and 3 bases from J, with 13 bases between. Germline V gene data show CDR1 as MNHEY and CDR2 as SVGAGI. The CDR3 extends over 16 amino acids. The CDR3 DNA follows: TGTGCCAGCAGTTACTCCCGGACAGAAAGAACAGATACGCAGTATTTT. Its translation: CASSYSRTERTDTQYF.

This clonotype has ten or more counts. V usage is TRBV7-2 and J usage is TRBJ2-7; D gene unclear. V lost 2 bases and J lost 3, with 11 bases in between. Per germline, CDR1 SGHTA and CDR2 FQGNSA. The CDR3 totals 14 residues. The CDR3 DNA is TGTGCCAGCAGCTTAACCCTCCCCGGCTACGAGCAGTACTTC. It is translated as CASSLTLPGYEQYF.

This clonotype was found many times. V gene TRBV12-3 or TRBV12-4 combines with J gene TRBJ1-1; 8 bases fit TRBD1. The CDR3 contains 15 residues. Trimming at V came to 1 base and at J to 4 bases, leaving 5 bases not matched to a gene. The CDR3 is CASSLVPGQGTEAFF. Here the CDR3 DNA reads TGTGCCAGCAGTTTAGTTCCTGGACAGGGCACTGAAGCTTTCTTT.

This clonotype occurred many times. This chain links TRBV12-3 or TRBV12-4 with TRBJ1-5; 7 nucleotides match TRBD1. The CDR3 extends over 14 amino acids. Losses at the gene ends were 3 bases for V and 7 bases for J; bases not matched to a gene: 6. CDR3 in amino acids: CASSLTGFGQPQHF. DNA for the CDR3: TGTGCCAGCAGTTTGACAGGGTTCGGACAGCCCCAGCATTTT.

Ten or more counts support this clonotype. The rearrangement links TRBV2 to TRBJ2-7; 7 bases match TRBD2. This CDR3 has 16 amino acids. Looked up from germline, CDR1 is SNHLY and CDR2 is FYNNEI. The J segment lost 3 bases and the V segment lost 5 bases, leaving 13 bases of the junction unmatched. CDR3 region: CASSWGGGLKDYEQYF. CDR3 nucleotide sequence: TGTGCCAGCAGTTGGGGTGGGGGACTAAAGGACTACGAGCAGTACTTC.

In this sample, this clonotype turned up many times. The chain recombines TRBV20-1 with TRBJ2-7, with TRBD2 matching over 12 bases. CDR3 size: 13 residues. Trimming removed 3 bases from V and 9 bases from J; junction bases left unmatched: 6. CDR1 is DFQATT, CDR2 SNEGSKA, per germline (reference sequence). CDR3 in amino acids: CSARLAGGEGQYF. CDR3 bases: TGCAGTGCTAGGCTAGCGGGAGGGGAGGGGCAGTACTTC.

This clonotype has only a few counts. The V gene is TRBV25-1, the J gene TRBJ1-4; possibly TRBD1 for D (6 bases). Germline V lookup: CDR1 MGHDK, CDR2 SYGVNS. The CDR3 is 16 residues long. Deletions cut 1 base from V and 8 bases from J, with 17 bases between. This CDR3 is CASSELFGTQGEKLFF. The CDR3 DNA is TGTGCCAGCAGTGAATTGTTCGGGACACAAGGGGAAAAACTGTTTTTT. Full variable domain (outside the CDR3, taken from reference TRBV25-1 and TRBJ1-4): EADIYQTPRYLVIGTGKKITLECSQTMGHDKMYWYQQDPGMELHLIHYSYGVNSTEKGDLSSESTVSRIRTEHFPLTLESARPSHTSQYLCASSELFGTQGEKLFFGSGTQLSVL.

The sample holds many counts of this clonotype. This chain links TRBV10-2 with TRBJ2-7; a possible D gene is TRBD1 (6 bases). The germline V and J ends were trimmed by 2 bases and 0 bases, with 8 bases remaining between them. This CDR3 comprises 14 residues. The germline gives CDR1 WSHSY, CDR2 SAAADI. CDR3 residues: CASSERGSSYEQYF. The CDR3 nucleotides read TGCGCCAGCAGTGAGAGGGGGAGCTCCTACGAGCAGTACTTC.

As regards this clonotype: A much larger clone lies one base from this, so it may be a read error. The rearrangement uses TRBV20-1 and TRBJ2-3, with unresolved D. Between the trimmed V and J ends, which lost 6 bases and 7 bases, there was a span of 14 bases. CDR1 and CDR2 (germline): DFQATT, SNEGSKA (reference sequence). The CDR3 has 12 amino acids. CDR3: CSADVEANTQYF. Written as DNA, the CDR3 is TGCAGTGCGGATGTTGAAGCAAATACGCAGTATTTT.

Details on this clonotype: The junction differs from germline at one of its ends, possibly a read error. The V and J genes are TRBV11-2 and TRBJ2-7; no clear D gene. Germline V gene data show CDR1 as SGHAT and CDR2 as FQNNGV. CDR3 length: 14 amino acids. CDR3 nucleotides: TGTGCCAGCCGCCTTGTTTGGACGGGTGTCGACCAGTCCTTC. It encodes CASRLVWTGVDQSF.

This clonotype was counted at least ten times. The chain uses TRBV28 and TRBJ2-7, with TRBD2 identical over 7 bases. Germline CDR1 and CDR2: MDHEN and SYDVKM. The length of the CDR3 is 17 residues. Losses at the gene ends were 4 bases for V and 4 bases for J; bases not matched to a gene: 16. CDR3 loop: CASSYPEFAGEKYEQYF. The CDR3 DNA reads TGTGCCAGCAGTTACCCAGAATTTGCGGGAGAGAAATACGAGCAGTACTTC.